This T cell receptor beta chain came from a study of OX40 agonist ivuxolimab in advanced cancers. Study-level results: CD8+ T cells (on average) carried more expanded clones than CD4+ T cells.

A word on this clone: Its antigen is as yet unknown.

CDR1 SGHVS and CDR2 FQNEAQ come from the germline V gene. The trim removed 5 bases at V and 4 bases at J, leaving 3 bases unmatched. This CDR3 spans 13 amino acids. Clones were sequenced by immunoSEQ multiplex PCR, and TCRdb holds only the in-frame ones, with some missing. The sample consists of 50,000 to 75,000 clones, around 87% of them appearing once. The rearrangement links TRBV7-8 to TRBJ1-2, with 8 bases matching TRBD1. Sequences were derived from CD4+ or CD8+ T cells sorted from blood, sampled in a trial of the OX40 agonist ivuxolimab. This TCR came from an adult with an advanced solid tumor such as melanoma, head and neck, liver or kidney cancer. The CDR3 DNA reads as TGTGCCAGCAGCACGACAGGGGTCTATGGCTACACCTTC. This codes for CASSTTGVYGYTF.